Listed below are T cell receptor beta chains from one sample, sequenced in a study of vaccination and CD4 T cells after COVID-19. Their antigen targets remain unknown. TCRdb analysed the PCR reads with MiXCR anew, one entry per CDR3 protein. The table has under 25,000 distinct CDR3 sequences, 67% seen once. Sequenced sample: CD4+ T cells from blood, cultured in vitro. These receptors all come from a human donor who had recovered from COVID-19. CDR3s include the opening cysteine and the closing phenylalanine or tryptophan. A D gene is named only where the DNA matches it firmly. Clone size is shown for a subset of rows, as once, few, many or a class of expanded clone.

D: .; V: TRBV20-1; size: few; J: TRBJ1-4; CDR3: CSAREGGEKLFF; DNA: TGCAGTGCTAGAGAGGGAGGCGAAAAACTGTTTTTT
D: TRBD1; V: TRBV28; size: .; J: TRBJ1-6; CDR3: CAIPWGDRGFYGYNSPLHF; DNA: TGTGCCATCCCCTGGGGGGACAGGGGGTTTTATGGCTATAATTCACCCCTCCACTTT
D: .; V: TRBV6-2/TRBV6-3; size: .; J: TRBJ2-7; CDR3: CASKWRGNYEQYF; DNA: TGTGCCAGCAAGTGGAGGGGAAACTACGAGCAGTACTTC
D: .; V: TRBV28; size: .; J: TRBJ1-5; CDR3: CASRGGGGGSLGNQPQHF; DNA: TGTGCCAGCAGGGGCGGCGGGGGGGGTTCGTTAGGCAATCAGCCCCAGCATTTT
D: .; V: TRBV15; size: .; J: TRBJ1-2; CDR3: CATSSRANYGYTF; DNA: TGTGCCACCAGCAGTAGAGCTAACTATGGCTACACCTTC
D: TRBD1; V: TRBV20-1; size: .; J: TRBJ1-2; CDR3: CSAPGTGINYGYTF; DNA: TGCAGTGCTCCCGGGACAGGGATTAACTATGGCTACACCTTC
D: .; V: TRBV10-3; size: .; J: TRBJ2-3; CDR3: CAISERVNTDTQYF; DNA: TGTGCCATCAGTGAGCGGGTTAACACAGATACGCAGTATTTT
D: TRBD1; V: TRBV6-1; size: .; J: TRBJ1-1; CDR3: CATSHRQGDGAFF; DNA: TGTGCCACGTCCCATAGACAGGGGGACGGGGCTTTCTTT
D: .; V: TRBV12-3/TRBV12-4; size: .; J: TRBJ1-1; CDR3: CASSFNPGHTEAFF; DNA: TGTGCCAGCAGTTTTAACCCAGGACACACTGAAGCTTTCTTT
D: TRBD2; V: TRBV6-1; size: once; J: TRBJ2-1; CDR3: CASSPGTSGRNNEQFF; DNA: TGTGCCAGCAGTCCCGGGACTAGCGGGAGGAACAATGAGCAGTTCTTC
D: .; V: TRBV15; size: few; J: TRBJ1-5; CDR3: CATSRDKKGDQPQHF; DNA: TGTGCCACCAGCAGAGATAAGAAAGGGGATCAGCCCCAGCATTTT
D: .; V: TRBV7-7; size: .; J: TRBJ2-7; CDR3: CASSLLQGVEQYF; DNA: TGTGCCAGCAGCTTACTCCAGGGTGTCGAGCAGTACTTC
D: TRBD2; V: TRBV20-1; size: .; J: TRBJ2-5; CDR3: CSARSRTSVETQYF; DNA: TGCAGTGCTAGATCCCGGACTAGCGTGGAGACCCAGTACTTC